The 32 T cell receptor beta chains listed next were all sequenced from one sample in a study of blood T cell repertoires in COVID-19. Clones were read by immunoSEQ multiplex PCR, and TCRdb kept only the in-frame ones, dropping some. Among approximately 230,000 clones listed, 88% were seen once. The sample was peripheral blood. The origin of the receptors is a woman aged 25 to 39 with COVID-19, enrolled during active disease.

The V and J genes are TRBV6-5 and TRBJ2-1, with D possibly being TRBD2 (5 bases). CDR3 length: 13 residues. Germline loops: CDR1 MNHEY, CDR2 SVGAGI. Between the trimmed V and J ends, which lost 7 bases and 4 bases, there was a span of 11 bases. This chain's CDR3 is CASKAGDYNEQFF. Here the CDR3 DNA reads TGTGCCAGCAAGGCCGGGGATTACAATGAGCAGTTCTTC.

This clone was recorded only once. The chain is built from TRBV6-2 or TRBV6-3 and TRBJ1-1; TRBD1 aligns across 9 bases. The trim removed 5 bases at V and 4 bases at J, leaving 11 bases unmatched. The CDR3 loop spans 16 amino acids. Germline assignment: CDR1 MNHEY and CDR2 SVGEGT. The CDR3 sequence is CASSPRTGARRTEAFF. CDR3 DNA: TGTGCCAGCAGTCCCAGGACAGGGGCGAGACGCACTGAAGCTTTCTTT.

The rearrangement links TRBV4-3 to TRBJ2-6, with 7 nucleotides matching TRBD1. The CDR3 has 17 residues. The V and J ends lost 0 bases and 3 bases, in that order; junction bases with no gene match: 5. Germline CDR1 is LGHNA and CDR2 is YSLEER. DNA of the CDR3: TGCGCCAGCAGCCAAGAAACAGGGGCTGGTGGGGCCAACGTCCTGACTTTC. Protein sequence: CASSQETGAGGANVLTF.

This clone has a single count. This chain connects TRBV4-3 to TRBJ1-6; 8 bases are shared with TRBD1. V was pared by 3 bases and J by 6 bases, with 4 bases of the junction left unmatched. This CDR3 spans 15 amino acids. CDR1 is LGHNA, CDR2 YSLEER, per germline. This CDR3 is CASSHDRGVNSPLHF. CDR3 bases: TGCGCCAGCAGCCATGACAGGGGCGTTAATTCACCCCTCCACTTT.

The rearrangement joins TRBV7-8 to TRBJ2-3, with TRBD2 as a possible D gene (6 bases). The V gene lost 2 bases and the J gene lost 3 bases, with 15 bases spanning the gap. Germline V CDR1 and CDR2: SGHVS, FQNEAQ. The CDR3 has 16 amino acids. This CDR3 reads CASSLFGTPRTDTQYF. The DNA of the CDR3 is TGTGCCAGCAGCTTATTCGGGACTCCTAGGACAGATACGCAGTATTTT.

The V and J genes are TRBV4-1 and TRBJ2-3; D is possibly TRBD2 (6 bases). V was clipped by 4 bases and J by 0 bases, with 14 bases between them. Germline loops: CDR1 MGHRA, CDR2 YSYEKL. The CDR3 consists of 16 residues. CDR3 sequence reads: CASSPQAGSSTDTQYF. The DNA of the CDR3 is TGCGCCAGCAGCCCTCAAGCGGGTTCTAGCACAGATACGCAGTATTTT.

The chain couples TRBV5-1 to TRBJ1-1, with D maybe TRBD1 (5 bases). Per the germline V gene, CDR1 is SGHRS and CDR2 is YFSETQ. Trimming shortened V by 0 bases and J by 0 bases, and 12 bases separated the two germline ends. The CDR3 runs to 16 residues. The CDR3 coding sequence is TGCGCCAGCAGCTTGGCCAGGTCAGGGATGAACACTGAAGCTTTCTTT. It translates to CASSLARSGMNTEAFF.

V is TRBV6-2 or TRBV6-3 and J is TRBJ1-2; 11 bases line up with TRBD1. The V and J ends lost 4 bases and 6 bases, in that order; junction bases with no gene match: 4. Germline V gene sequence: CDR1 MNHEY, CDR2 SVGEGT. The CDR3 extends over 14 amino acids. CDR3 sequence (DNA): TGTGCCAGCAGTTTACCGGACAGGGGGCATGGCTACACCTTC. Translating gives CASSLPDRGHGYTF.

J is TRBJ1-5 and V is TRBV3-1 (or the pseudogene TRBV3-2), with D possibly matching TRBD1 (5 bases). The V gene lost 0 bases and the J gene lost 0 bases, with 18 bases spanning the gap. Germline-derived CDR1 and CDR2 are LGHDT and YNNKEL (reference sequence). The CDR3 loop spans 19 amino acids. CDR3 region: CASSQDDGTASYSNQPQHF. The CDR3 DNA sequence: TGTGCCAGCAGCCAAGACGACGGGACTGCTAGTTATAGCAATCAGCCCCAGCATTTT.

The CDR3 DNA follows: TGTGCCAGCAGCTCCTCCGTCCGCTCCTACGAGCAGTACTTC. This gives the protein CASSSSVRSYEQYF. The rearrangement uses TRBV3-1 (or the pseudogene TRBV3-2) and TRBJ2-7; D unclear. Trimming removed 5 bases from V and 0 bases from J, with 11 bases in between. CDR1 is LGHDT, CDR2 YNNKEL, per germline (reference sequence). CDR3 size: 14 residues.

The chain joins TRBV7-8 to TRBJ1-5; D is uncertain. This CDR3 has 14 amino acids. The V and J ends lost 6 bases and 4 bases respectively, with 13 bases between them. Germline V CDR1 and CDR2: SGHVS, FQNEAQ. The CDR3 DNA follows: TGTGCCAGCAGTCCCCGACGGGGAAATCAGCCCCAGCATTTT. Its protein product is CASSPRRGNQPQHF.

The rearrangement uses TRBV6-5 and TRBJ2-1; TRBD1 agrees at 9 bases. The CDR3 consists of 13 residues. The V gene end was trimmed by 10 bases and the J gene end by 7 bases; junction bases not matched to a gene: 8. Germline assignment: CDR1 MNHEY and CDR2 SVGAGI. CDR3 DNA: TGTGCCACCACGAGGACAGGGGTAAATGAGCAGTTCTTC. Encoded protein: CATTRTGVNEQFF.

The chain joins TRBV2 to TRBJ2-1; 7 bases are a match to TRBD1. CDR1 and CDR2 from the germline V gene are SNHLY and FYNNEI. V was clipped by 4 bases and J by 13 bases; unmatched bases: 10. This CDR3 contains 13 residues. DNA for the CDR3: TGTGCCAGCAGTGTGGACAGGAATGGCGGACAGTTCTTC. This translates into CASSVDRNGGQFF.

The gene calls are TRBV5-1 and TRBJ1-1; 8 bases match TRBD1. The V segment lost 4 bases and the J segment 4 bases; nucleotides outside the gene matches: 9. The germline V gene has CDR1 SGHRS and CDR2 YFSETQ. The CDR3 runs to 15 residues. CDR3 residues: CASSQDRVGGTEAFF. CDR3 DNA sequence: TGCGCCAGCAGCCAGGACAGGGTAGGGGGCACTGAAGCTTTCTTT. Full variable domain (rest looked up from reference TRBV5-1 and TRBJ1-1): KAGVTQTPRYLIKTRGQQVTLSCSPISGHRSVSWYQQTPGQGLQFLFEYFSETQRNKGNFPGRFSGRQFSNSRSEMNVSTLELGDSALYLCASSQDRVGGTEAFFGQGTRLTVV.

The V and J genes are TRBV30 and TRBJ2-7; TRBD1 aligns across 8 bases. Unmatched junction bases numbered 1, after V lost 0 bases and J lost 6 bases. The CDR3 contains 12 residues. Germline V CDR1 and CDR2: GTSNPN, SVGIG (reference sequence). This CDR3 reads CAWSVQGAEQYV. In DNA, the CDR3 is TGTGCCTGGAGTGTGCAGGGGGCCGAGCAGTACGTC.

The gene calls are TRBV14 and TRBJ1-1; maybe TRBD1 (5 bases). V lost 3 bases and J lost 1, with 12 bases in between. The CDR3 totals 15 residues. Looked up from germline, CDR1 is SGHDN and CDR2 is FVKESK. For the CDR3, the DNA is TGTGCCAGCAGCCACCTACCTGACAGGAACACTGAAGCTTTCTTT. It translates to CASSHLPDRNTEAFF. The full variable domain, in which reference TRBV14 and TRBJ1-1 provide the parts outside the CDR3, is EAGVTQFPSHSVIEKGQTVTLRCDPISGHDNLYWYRRVMGKEIKFLLHFVKESKQDESGMPNNRFLAERTGGTYSTLKVQPAELEDSGVYFCASSHLPDRNTEAFFGQGTRLTVV.

Worth noting for this clone: Other nucleotide sequences from this sample produce the same CDR3. The chain combines TRBV7-2 with TRBJ1-2; no definite D call. Germline V CDR1 and CDR2: SGHTA, FQGNSA. CDR3 length equals 14 residues. The V and J ends lost 1 base and 4 bases respectively, with 10 bases between them. The CDR3 is CASSLVAGSYGYTF. CDR3 bases: TGTGCCAGCAGCTTAGTTGCGGGAAGCTATGGCTACACCTTC.

The chain uses TRBV19 and TRBJ1-5, with TRBD1 as a possible D gene (5 bases). Trimming pared 3 bases from V and 2 bases from J, leaving 20 bases between. Looked up from germline, CDR1 is LNHDA and CDR2 is SQIVND (reference sequence). This CDR3 comprises 18 residues. The CDR3 protein is CASSIEAGQPWGNQPQHF. The CDR3 DNA is TGTGCCAGTAGTATCGAGGCAGGGCAGCCGTGGGGCAATCAGCCCCAGCATTTT.

The sample holds one count of this clone. The chain employs TRBV28 and TRBJ2-7, with D maybe TRBD1 (6 bases). This CDR3 is 14 amino acids long. V was trimmed by 7 bases and J by 2 bases, leaving 15 bases between them. CDR1 MDHEN and CDR2 SYDVKM come from the germline V gene. The CDR3 DNA reads as TGTGCCAGCACCAGGCCCCAGGGGACCTACGAGCAGTACTTC. It is translated as CASTRPQGTYEQYF. Combining the CDR3 with reference TRBV28 and TRBJ2-7 gives the whole variable domain DVKVTQSSRYLVKRTGEKVFLECVQDMDHENMFWYRQDPGLGLRLIYFSYDVKMKEKGDIPEGYSVSREKKERFSLILESASTNQTSMYLCASTRPQGTYEQYFGPGTRLTVT.

Concerning this clone itself: Additional DNA sequences in this sample encode the identical CDR3. This chain connects TRBV27 to TRBJ1-5; 7 bases are a match to TRBD1. The CDR3 is made up of 15 amino acids. Unmatched junction bases numbered 5, after V lost 6 bases and J lost 0 bases. In germline, CDR1 is MNHEY, CDR2 SMNVEV (reference sequence). CDR3 residues: CASRLTGFSNQPQHF. The DNA for the CDR3 is TGTGCCAGCAGGTTGACAGGGTTTAGCAATCAGCCCCAGCATTTT.

The rearrangement joins TRBV7-9 to TRBJ1-1; D not certain. Germline V gene data show CDR1 as SEHNR and CDR2 as FQNEAQ (reference sequence). V lost 1 base and J 1 base, leaving 7 bases between the germline ends. The CDR3 is 14 amino acids. The CDR3, as DNA: TGTGCCAGCAGCTTAGGAGCGGGGAACACTGAAGCTTTCTTT. This gives the protein CASSLGAGNTEAFF.

The rearrangement uses TRBV9 and TRBJ2-6, with 7 bases aligning to TRBD1. This CDR3 has 17 residues. Germline CDR1 reads SGDLS; CDR2 reads YYNGEE. Trimming took 4 bases from V and 0 from J; bases not matched to a gene: 7. CDR3 amino acids: CASSWDRESSGANVLTF. Here the CDR3 DNA reads TGTGCCAGCAGCTGGGACAGAGAGAGCTCTGGGGCCAACGTCCTGACTTTC.

The chain couples TRBV28 to TRBJ1-4; 9 bases agree with TRBD1. Germline V gene lookup returns CDR1 MDHEN and CDR2 SYDVKM. This CDR3 comprises 14 residues. Trimming cost V 11 bases and J 7 bases; bases outside gene matches: 11. CDR3 DNA: TGTGCCGCCATGCAACAGGGGGCGATTGAAAAACTGTTTTTT. Translating gives CAAMQQGAIEKLFF.

The gene calls are TRBV21-1 and TRBJ2-7; the table's D call of TRBD2 was not tested on the DNA. TRBV21-1 is classified as a pseudogene. The CDR3 length is 16 residues. The CDR3 coding sequence is TGTGCCAGCAGCACTGAAGCTAGCAATCCACACTACGAGCAGTACGTC. Translated, it gives CASSTEASNPHYEQYV.

The chain links TRBV7-2 to TRBJ1-3; 7 bases match TRBD1. After removal of 1 base from V and 9 bases from J, the junction contained 6 bases not matched to a gene. The CDR3 spans 14 residues. Germline V CDR1 and CDR2: SGHTA, FQGNSA. DNA for the CDR3: TGTGCCAGCAGCTTAGAACAGGGGTCGACCACCATATATTTT. Amino acid sequence: CASSLEQGSTTIYF.

This chain connects TRBV10-3 to TRBJ2-7; D remains unclear. Germline-derived CDR1 and CDR2 are ENHRY and SYGVKD. The length of the CDR3 is 17 residues. V shed 4 bases and J shed 1 base, with 20 bases lying between them. Here the CDR3 reads CAISAQNPSDTSYEQYV. The CDR3, as DNA: TGTGCCATCAGTGCCCAGAACCCGTCCGACACGTCCTACGAGCAGTACGTC.

Only one count was recorded for this clone. This chain connects TRBV27 to TRBJ2-3, with 7 bases identical to TRBD2. There are 14 residues in the CDR3. Trimming at V came to 0 bases and at J to 3 bases, leaving 0 bases not matched to a gene. In germline, CDR1 is MNHEY, CDR2 SMNVEV (reference sequence). CDR3 in DNA: TGTGCCAGCAGTTTATCACTAGCGACAGATACGCAGTATTTT. It translates to CASSLSLATDTQYF.

This clone appeared once. The rearrangement uses TRBV15 and TRBJ2-2; weak D call: TRBD1 (6 bases). The CDR3 length is 15 residues. Germline lookup yields CDR1 LNHNV and CDR2 YYDKDF (reference sequence). The V gene lost 1 base and the J gene lost 6 bases, with 12 bases spanning the gap. DNA for the CDR3: TGTGCCACCAGCAGAGGACTACAGGGACCCGGGGAGCTGTTTTTT. Its protein product is CATSRGLQGPGELFF.

The chain carries TRBV6-2 or TRBV6-3 and TRBJ2-1, with 8 positions matching TRBD2. Germline V gives CDR1 MNHEY, CDR2 SVGEGT. The trim removed 5 bases at V and 11 bases at J, leaving 5 bases unmatched. The CDR3 runs 12 residues. The CDR3, as DNA: TGTGCCAGCAGTCTAACTAGCGGTCAGCAGTTCTTC. It specifies CASSLTSGQQFF.

This clone was seen just once. This sequence joins TRBV28 and TRBJ2-7; the D gene is possibly TRBD1 (5 bases). Looked up from germline, CDR1 is MDHEN and CDR2 is SYDVKM. The CDR3 extends over 12 amino acids. V was trimmed by 5 bases and J by 6 bases, leaving 11 bases between them. The CDR3 here is CASSPRRGEQYF. The CDR3 DNA is TGTGCCAGCAGTCCGCGTAGGGGCGAGCAGTACTTC.

The chain recombines TRBV9 with TRBJ2-7, with 9 bases identical to TRBD2. The germline gives CDR1 SGDLS, CDR2 YYNGEE. This CDR3 has 17 residues. With 0 bases clipped from V and 2 bases from J, the junction kept 9 bases outside the gene matches. The CDR3 loop is CASSVGGVAGATYEQYV. As DNA, the CDR3 is TGTGCCAGCAGCGTAGGTGGGGTAGCGGGAGCGACCTACGAGCAGTACGTC.

This clone was found a few times. The V call is TRBV5-1, the J call TRBJ2-1, with 8 positions matching TRBD1. There are 16 residues in the CDR3. Trimming removed 0 bases from V and 6 bases from J; junction bases left unmatched: 8. The germline gives CDR1 SGHRS, CDR2 YFSETQ. CDR3 coding DNA: TGCGCCAGCAGCTTGGGAGGACAGGGATCAGCCAATGAGCAGTTCTTC. Protein: CASSLGGQGSANEQFF.